A selection of T cell receptor beta chains follows, all from one sample in a study of blood T cells in healthy people across ages. TCRdb processed the 5' RACE reads anew with MiXCR; each CDR3 protein has one entry. The data contain 850,000 to 1,000,000 distinct CDR3 sequences, about 51% of them singletons. Material for sequencing was blood. The origin of the receptors is an older woman in good health. The CDR3 runs from the conserved cysteine through the conserved F or W. Each record gives: CDR3 protein, CDR3 DNA, V gene, clone size, D gene, J gene. The D gene is left open where the match is weak. Size tells how often a clone was seen (once, few, many) or the class of an expanded clone, and some rows leave it out.

CASTLAGGAYNEQFF | TGTGCCAGCACCCTAGCGGGAGGTGCCTACAATGAGCAGTTCTTC | TRBV5-5 | . | TRBD2 | TRBJ2-1
CASSALSSGHTGANVLTF | TGCGCCAGCAGCGCCCTATCTAGCGGACATACTGGGGCCAACGTCCTGACTTTC | TRBV5-1 | . | TRBD2 | TRBJ2-6
CASSSKQGTNYGYTF | TGTGCCAGCAGCTCCAAACAGGGGACTAACTATGGCTACACCTTC | TRBV7-9 | . | TRBD1 | TRBJ1-2
CASSSGAGYGYTF | TGTGCCAGCAGCTCGGGGGCTGGCTATGGCTACACCTTC | TRBV5-5 | . | . | TRBJ1-2
CASKTGSYEQYF | TGTGCCAGCAAGACAGGGAGTTACGAGCAGTACTTC | TRBV6-1 | few | TRBD1 | TRBJ2-7
CASNLGGNEQYF | TGCGCCAGCAACTTGGGGGGGAACGAGCAGTACTTC | TRBV5-1 | . | TRBD2 | TRBJ2-7
CASSQGPNTGELFF | TGTGCCAGCAGCCAAGGTCCGAACACCGGGGAGCTGTTTTTT | TRBV3-1 | few | . | TRBJ2-2
CATSTRQGGGETQYF | TGTGCCACCAGCACTAGACAGGGAGGAGGAGAGACCCAGTACTTC | TRBV15 | . | . | TRBJ2-5
CASSRAGTGPTDTQYF | TGTGCCAGCAGCAGGGCCGGGACAGGCCCCACAGATACGCAGTATTTT | TRBV7-9 | . | TRBD1 | TRBJ2-3
CASSPPVEVYEQYF | TGTGCCAGCTCACCACCGGTGGAAGTCTACGAGCAGTACTTC | TRBV18 | . | . | TRBJ2-7
CASSLRGFIYEQYF | TGTGCCAGCAGTTTAAGAGGGTTCATTTACGAGCAGTACTTC | TRBV12-3/TRBV12-4 | . | . | TRBJ2-7
CAWSGVYEQYF | TGTGCCTGGAGTGGCGTCTACGAGCAGTACTTC | TRBV30 | . | . | TRBJ2-7
CASSQDLSSQVQPQHF | TGTGCCAGCAGCCAAGATTTGTCCTCCCAAGTTCAGCCCCAGCATTTT | TRBV14 | few | . | TRBJ1-5
CASSLVTGTINNEQFF | TGTGCCAGCAGCTTAGTCACCGGGACTATTAACAATGAGCAGTTCTTC | TRBV11-2 | . | TRBD2 | TRBJ2-1
CASSLKAGSGYTF | TGTGCCAGCAGTTTAAAGGCAGGCAGTGGCTACACCTTC | TRBV12-3/TRBV12-4 | few | . | TRBJ1-2
CSAPLAGTDTQYF | TGCAGTGCTCCCCTAGCTGGCACAGATACGCAGTATTTT | TRBV20-1 | few | . | TRBJ2-3
CASSPRGGLNTDTQYF | TGTGCCAGCAGCCCGCGTGGCGGGTTGAACACAGATACGCAGTATTTT | TRBV3-1 | once | . | TRBJ2-3
CASSHVLTDTQYF | TGTGCCAGCAGCCACGTCTTAACAGATACGCAGTATTTT | TRBV4-2 | . | . | TRBJ2-3
CASTSGRVLYEQYF | TGTGCCAGCACCTCAGGGAGGGTTCTCTACGAGCAGTACTTC | TRBV28 | few | TRBD2 | TRBJ2-7
CASSLVVSQETQYF | TGTGCCAGCAGCTTAGTTGTCAGCCAGGAGACCCAGTACTTC | TRBV7-8 | . | . | TRBJ2-5
CATSRDGLQGERKETQYF | TGTGCCACCAGCAGAGATGGACTGCAGGGGGAGAGAAAAGAGACCCAGTACTTC | TRBV15 | . | TRBD1 | TRBJ2-5
CASSPPSGSIDTQYF | TGTGCCAGCTCACCGCCGAGCGGGAGCATAGATACGCAGTATTTT | TRBV18 | . | TRBD2 | TRBJ2-3
CASGGRTGTQYF | TGTGCCAGTGGGGGGCGGACAGGTACGCAGTATTTT | TRBV27 | . | . | TRBJ2-3
CASSDEGHLNQPQHF | TGTGCCAGCAGCGACGAGGGACACCTCAATCAGCCCCAGCATTTT | TRBV27 | . | . | TRBJ1-5
CASSLSGYTEAFF | TGTGCCAGCAGTTTATCGGGATATACTGAAGCTTTCTTT | TRBV27 | few | . | TRBJ1-1
CAISGDRNQETQYF | TGTGCCATCAGTGGCGACAGAAACCAAGAGACCCAGTACTTC | TRBV10-3 | once | . | TRBJ2-5
CASSRDIRGYTF | TGTGCCAGCAGCAGGGACATTCGGGGCTACACCTTC | TRBV5-6 | . | . | TRBJ1-2
CASSPGLPRDEQFF | TGTGCCAGCAGTCCGGGACTACCTCGGGATGAGCAGTTCTTC | TRBV6-1 | once | TRBD2 | TRBJ2-1
CASSERNSNQPQHF | TGTGCCAGCAGTGAACGGAATAGCAATCAGCCCCAGCATTTT | TRBV2 | . | . | TRBJ1-5
CSVDRQGSGTDTQYF | TGCAGCGTTGACCGACAGGGTTCGGGCACAGATACGCAGTATTTT | TRBV29-1 | . | TRBD1 | TRBJ2-3
CASSLAQGSPDTQYF | TGCGCCAGCAGCTTGGCGCAGGGATCCCCAGATACGCAGTATTTT | TRBV5-1 | . | . | TRBJ2-3
CASSPAEAQNYEQYF | TGTGCCAGCAGCCCGGCGGAGGCCCAAAACTACGAGCAGTACTTC | TRBV7-8 | . | . | TRBJ2-7
CSVVRLAGGPNEQFF | TGCAGCGTCGTAAGACTAGCGGGAGGGCCAAATGAGCAGTTCTTT | TRBV29-1 | few | TRBD2 | TRBJ2-1
CASSQERSGKYEQYF | TGCGCCAGCAGCCAAGAACGCAGCGGGAAATACGAGCAGTACTTC | TRBV4-1 | . | TRBD2 | TRBJ2-7
CASNRDSTYEQYF | TGTGCCAGCAACCGGGACAGTACCTACGAGCAGTACTTC | TRBV28 | few | TRBD1 | TRBJ2-7
CSVLGWLGRPYNEQFF | TGCAGCGTACTCGGATGGCTGGGCAGGCCTTACAATGAGCAGTTCTTC | TRBV29-1 | few | . | TRBJ2-1
CASSPSGLAGGPQFF | TGTGCCAGCAGCCCCTCCGGGCTAGCGGGAGGACCGCAGTTCTTC | TRBV7-2 | . | TRBD2 | TRBJ2-1
CSVWGSGVGTDTQYF | TGCAGCGTCTGGGGGTCGGGGGTTGGGACAGATACGCAGTATTTT | TRBV29-1 | few | . | TRBJ2-3
CSASDGLWYQETQYF | TGCAGTGCTAGCGACGGGTTATGGTACCAAGAGACCCAGTACTTC | TRBV20-1 | . | . | TRBJ2-5
CASSRDRGTQYF | TGTGCCAGCAGCCGGGACCGAGGCACCCAGTACTTC | TRBV7-3 | few | . | TRBJ2-5
CAAAHPGNTEAFF | TGTGCCGCCGCCCATCCCGGGAACACTGAAGCTTTCTTT | TRBV24-1 | . | . | TRBJ1-1
CASSWTGTIGNEQFF | TGTGCCAGCAGTTGGACGGGGACGATCGGCAATGAGCAGTTCTTC | TRBV27 | . | . | TRBJ2-1
CASSNMCIPWREYTCEQYF | TGTGCCAGCAGTAATATGTGTATACCTTGGCGGGAGTATACCTGCGAGCAGTACTTC | TRBV6-4 | . | TRBD2 | TRBJ2-7
CASSVGGQQDRQNIQYF | TGTGCCAGCAGCGTAGGAGGCCAACAGGACAGACAAAACATTCAGTACTTC | TRBV9 | few | . | TRBJ2-4
CASSLMGPATKEKLFF | TGTGCCAGCAGCTTAATGGGTCCTGCAACTAAGGAAAAACTGTTTTTT | TRBV7-2 | . | . | TRBJ1-4
CSVKSSGTGTNQPQHF | TGCAGCGTTAAATCTTCCGGGACAGGGACCAATCAGCCCCAGCATTTT | TRBV29-1 | . | TRBD1 | TRBJ1-5
CASSKVGGRENANVLTF | TGTGCCAGCAGCAAAGTGGGGGGTCGGGAGAATGCCAACGTCCTGACTTTC | TRBV21-1 | few | . | TRBJ2-6
CASSQGRENSPLHF | TGTGCCAGCAGCCAAGGTCGAGAGAATTCACCCCTCCACTTT | TRBV14 | many | . | TRBJ1-6
CSAQVTGTGEQFF | TGCAGTGCTCAGGTTACGGGGACGGGTGAGCAGTTCTTC | TRBV20-1 | . | . | TRBJ2-1
CANSQGSYGYTF | TGTGCCAACTCACAGGGTAGCTATGGCTACACCTTC | TRBV2 | few | . | TRBJ1-2
CASSQDPFARDSPTFNYGYTF | TGCGCCAGCAGCCAAGACCCTTTCGCCCGGGACAGCCCAACCTTTAACTATGGCTACACCTTC | TRBV4-1 | . | TRBD1 | TRBJ1-2